The 5 T cell receptor beta chains given below trace back to one sample, sequenced in a study of cytomegalovirus exposure and HLA in healthy donors. A multiplex PCR was run with 60 Vbeta primers and 13 Jbeta primers. Produced via immunoSEQ multiplex PCR; TCRdb's table is partial and in-frame only. Among some 130,000 clones listed, more than 70% were seen once. Sequencing input: PBMCs. The receptors come from a man aged 25 to 40 in good health and CMV-seronegative.

This clone was recorded only once. The rearrangement links TRBV5-1 to TRBJ2-1; 9 bases line up with TRBD2. The CDR3 has 15 residues. In germline, CDR1 is SGHRS, CDR2 YFSETQ. Unmatched junction bases numbered 4, after V lost 0 bases and J lost 6 bases. CDR3 coding DNA: TGCGCCAGCAGCTTGGTCGGGACTAGCAGCAATGAGCAGTTCTTC. It translates to CASSLVGTSSNEQFF.

The rearrangement joins TRBV11-2 to TRBJ1-1; 7 bases match TRBD1. CDR1 SGHAT and CDR2 FQNNGV come from the germline V gene. V trimming: 1 base; J trimming: 5 bases; junction bases outside the gene matches: 1. This CDR3 has 13 residues. In DNA, the CDR3 is TGTGCCAGCAGCTTAGTCAGGGGGACTGAAGCTTTCTTT. Its protein product is CASSLVRGTEAFF.

A few counts support this clone. The chain joins TRBV10-2 to TRBJ2-2, with D perhaps TRBD2 (5 bases). The CDR3 is 13 residues long. V was trimmed by 10 bases and J by 5 bases, leaving 14 bases between them. Germline CDR1 and CDR2: WSHSY and SAAADI. The CDR3 sequence is CATQRSGTGELFF. CDR3 DNA: TGCGCCACCCAGCGGAGTGGGACCGGGGAGCTGTTTTTT.

The genes are TRBV5-6 and TRBJ2-1; 9 bases line up with TRBD2. The ends lost 4 bases at V and 0 bases at J; junction bases unmatched: 5. In germline, CDR1 is SGHDT, CDR2 YYEEEE. CDR3 length: 16 residues. This chain's CDR3 is CASSKTSGISYNEQFF. The CDR3 DNA sequence: TGTGCCAGCAGCAAGACTAGCGGAATCTCCTACAATGAGCAGTTCTTC.

The chain couples TRBV5-5 to TRBJ2-7; 12 bases fit TRBD2. CDR1 is SGHKS and CDR2 is YYEKEE in the germline V gene (reference sequence). The CDR3 consists of 17 residues. V gave up 2 bases and J gave up 0 bases; unmatched junction bases: 6. CDR3 region: CASSFELAGGPSYEQYF. For the CDR3, the DNA is TGTGCCAGCAGCTTTGAACTAGCGGGAGGACCCTCCTACGAGCAGTACTTC. Combining the CDR3 with reference TRBV5-5 and TRBJ2-7 gives the whole variable domain DAGVTQSPTHLIKTRGQQVTLRCSPISGHKSVSWYQQVLGQGPQFIFQYYEKEERGRGNFPDRFSARQFPNYSSELNVNALLLGDSALYLCASSFELAGGPSYEQYFGPGTRLTVT.